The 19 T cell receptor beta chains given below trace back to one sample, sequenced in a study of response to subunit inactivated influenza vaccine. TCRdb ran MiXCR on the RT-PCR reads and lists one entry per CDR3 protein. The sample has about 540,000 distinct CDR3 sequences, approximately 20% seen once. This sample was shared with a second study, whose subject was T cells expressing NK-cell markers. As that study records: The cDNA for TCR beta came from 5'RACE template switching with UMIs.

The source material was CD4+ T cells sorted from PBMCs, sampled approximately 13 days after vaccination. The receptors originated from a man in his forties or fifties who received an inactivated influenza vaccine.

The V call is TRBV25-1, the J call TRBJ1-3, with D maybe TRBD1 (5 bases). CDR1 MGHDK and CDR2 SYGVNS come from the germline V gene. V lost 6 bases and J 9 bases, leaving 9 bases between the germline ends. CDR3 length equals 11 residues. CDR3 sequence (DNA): TGTGCCAGCAGCGACCAGGGCACCATATATTTT. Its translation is CASSDQGTIYF.

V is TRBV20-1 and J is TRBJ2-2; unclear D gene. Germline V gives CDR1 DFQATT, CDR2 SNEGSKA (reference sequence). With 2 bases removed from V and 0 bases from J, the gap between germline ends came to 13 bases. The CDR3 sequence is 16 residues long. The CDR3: CSARRDVIANTGELFF. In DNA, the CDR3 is TGCAGTGCTAGACGAGACGTAATCGCGAACACCGGGGAGCTGTTTTTT.

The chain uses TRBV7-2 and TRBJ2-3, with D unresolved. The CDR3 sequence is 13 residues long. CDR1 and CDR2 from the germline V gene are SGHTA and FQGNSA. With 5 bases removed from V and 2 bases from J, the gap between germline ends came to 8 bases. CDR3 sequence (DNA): TGTGCCAGCAGCGCGGCCCACACAGATACGCAGTATTTT. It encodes CASSAAHTDTQYF.

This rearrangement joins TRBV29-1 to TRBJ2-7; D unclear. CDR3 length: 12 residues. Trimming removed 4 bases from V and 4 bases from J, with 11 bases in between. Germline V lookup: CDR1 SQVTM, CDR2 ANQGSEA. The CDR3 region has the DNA TGCAGCGTTGGATTGGACGGATACGAGCAGTACTTC. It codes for CSVGLDGYEQYF.

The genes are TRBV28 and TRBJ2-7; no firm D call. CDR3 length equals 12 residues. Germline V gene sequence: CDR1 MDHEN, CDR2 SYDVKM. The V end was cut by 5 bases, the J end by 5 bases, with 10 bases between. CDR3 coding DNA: TGTGCCAGCAGTCCCATTATTAACGAGCAGTACTTC. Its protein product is CASSPIINEQYF.

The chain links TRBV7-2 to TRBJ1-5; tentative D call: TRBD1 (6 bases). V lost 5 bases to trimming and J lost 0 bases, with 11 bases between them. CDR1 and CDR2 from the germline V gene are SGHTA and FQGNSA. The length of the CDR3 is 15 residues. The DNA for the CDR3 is TGTGCCAGCAGCCACAGGACAGTTAGCAATCAGCCCCAGCATTTT. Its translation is CASSHRTVSNQPQHF.

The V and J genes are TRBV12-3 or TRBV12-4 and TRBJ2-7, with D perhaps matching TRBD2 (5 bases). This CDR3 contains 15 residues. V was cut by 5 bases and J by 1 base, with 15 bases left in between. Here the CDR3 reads CASSVGEPTSYEQYF. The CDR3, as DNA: TGTGCCAGCAGTGTGGGAGAGCCTACTTCCTACGAGCAGTACTTC.

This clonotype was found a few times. DNA of the CDR3: TGTGCCACCGGGACAGATCTTGGGGAGCAGTACTTC. Its translation is CATGTDLGEQYF. The V and J genes are TRBV2 and TRBJ2-7; 7 bases align to TRBD1. Germline CDR1 is SNHLY and CDR2 is FYNNEI. The CDR3 runs to 12 residues. V dropped 10 bases and J dropped 7; count of bases not matched to a gene: 10. The full variable domain, its missing parts supplied by reference TRBV2 and TRBJ2-7, is EPEVTQTPSHQVTQMGQEVILRCVPISNHLYFYWYRQILGQKVEFLVSFYNNEISEKSEIFDDQFSVERPDGSNFTLKIRSTKLEDSAMYFCATGTDLGEQYFGPGTRLTVT.

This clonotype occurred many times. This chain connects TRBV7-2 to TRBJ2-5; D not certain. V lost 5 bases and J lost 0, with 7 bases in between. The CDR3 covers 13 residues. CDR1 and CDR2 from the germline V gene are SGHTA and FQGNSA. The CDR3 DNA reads TGTGCCAGCAGCCCTGCTAACCAAGAGACCCAGTACTTC. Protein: CASSPANQETQYF.

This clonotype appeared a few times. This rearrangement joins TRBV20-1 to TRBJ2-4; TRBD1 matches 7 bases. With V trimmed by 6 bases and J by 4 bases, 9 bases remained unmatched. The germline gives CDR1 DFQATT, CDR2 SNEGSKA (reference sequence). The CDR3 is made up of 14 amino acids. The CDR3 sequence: CSAQTGTVKNIQYF. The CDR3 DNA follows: TGCAGTGCCCAAACCGGGACAGTTAAAAACATTCAGTACTTC.

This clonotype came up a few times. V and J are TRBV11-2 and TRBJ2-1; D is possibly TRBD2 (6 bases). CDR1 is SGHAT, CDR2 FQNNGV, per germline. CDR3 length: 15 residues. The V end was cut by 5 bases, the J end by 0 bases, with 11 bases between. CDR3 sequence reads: CASSPGVSSYNEQFF. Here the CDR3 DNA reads TGTGCCAGCAGCCCGGGGGTGAGCTCCTACAATGAGCAGTTCTTC.

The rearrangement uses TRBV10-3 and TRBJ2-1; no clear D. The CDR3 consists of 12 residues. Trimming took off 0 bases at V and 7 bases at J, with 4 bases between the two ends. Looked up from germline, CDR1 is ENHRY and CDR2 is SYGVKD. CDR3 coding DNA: TGTGCCATCAGTGAGTCAAGGAATGAGCAGTTCTTC. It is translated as CAISESRNEQFF.

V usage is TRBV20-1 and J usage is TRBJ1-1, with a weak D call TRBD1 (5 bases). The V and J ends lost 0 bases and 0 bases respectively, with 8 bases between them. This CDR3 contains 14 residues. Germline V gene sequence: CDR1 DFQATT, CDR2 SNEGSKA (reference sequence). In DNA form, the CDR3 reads TGCAGTGCTAGAGAGGGACCGCTGAACACTGAAGCTTTCTTT. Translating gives CSAREGPLNTEAFF.

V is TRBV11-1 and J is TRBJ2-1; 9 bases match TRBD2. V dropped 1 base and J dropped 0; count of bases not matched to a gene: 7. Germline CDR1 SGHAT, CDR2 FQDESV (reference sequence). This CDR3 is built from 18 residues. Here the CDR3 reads CASSLVRGGAYSYNEQFF. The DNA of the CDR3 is TGTGCCAGCAGCTTAGTGCGCGGGGGGGCCTACTCCTACAATGAGCAGTTCTTC.

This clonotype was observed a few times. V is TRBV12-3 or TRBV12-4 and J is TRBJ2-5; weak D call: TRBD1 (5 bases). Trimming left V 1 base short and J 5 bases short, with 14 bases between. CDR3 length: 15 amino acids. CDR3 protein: CASSLEPGSFETQYF. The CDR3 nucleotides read TGTGCCAGCAGTTTAGAACCAGGGTCGTTCGAGACCCAGTACTTC.

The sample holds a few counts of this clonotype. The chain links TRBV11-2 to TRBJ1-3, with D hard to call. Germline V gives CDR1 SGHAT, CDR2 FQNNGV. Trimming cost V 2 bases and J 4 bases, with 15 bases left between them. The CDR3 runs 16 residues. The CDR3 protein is CASSLLLGSEGNTIYF. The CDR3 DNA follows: TGTGCCAGCAGCTTACTCCTCGGGAGTGAGGGAAACACCATATATTTT.

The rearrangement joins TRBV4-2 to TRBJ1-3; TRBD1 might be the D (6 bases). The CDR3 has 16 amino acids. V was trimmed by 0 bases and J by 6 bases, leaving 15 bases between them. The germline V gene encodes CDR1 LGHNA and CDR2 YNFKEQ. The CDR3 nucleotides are TGTGCCAGCAGCCAAGACCAGGGGCGGCGGGTAAACACCATATATTTT. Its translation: CASSQDQGRRVNTIYF.

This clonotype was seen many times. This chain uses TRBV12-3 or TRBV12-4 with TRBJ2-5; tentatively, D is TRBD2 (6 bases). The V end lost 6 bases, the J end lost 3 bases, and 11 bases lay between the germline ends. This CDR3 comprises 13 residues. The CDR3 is CASSFGGEETQYF. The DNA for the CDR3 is TGTGCCAGCAGCTTTGGAGGGGAAGAGACCCAGTACTTC.

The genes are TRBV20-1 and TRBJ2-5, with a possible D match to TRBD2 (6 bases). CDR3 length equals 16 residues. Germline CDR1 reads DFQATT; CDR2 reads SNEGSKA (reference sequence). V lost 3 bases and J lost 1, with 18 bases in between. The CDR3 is CSARGGIGSPQETQYF. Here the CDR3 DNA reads TGCAGTGCTAGGGGCGGGATCGGGAGCCCCCAAGAGACCCAGTACTTC.